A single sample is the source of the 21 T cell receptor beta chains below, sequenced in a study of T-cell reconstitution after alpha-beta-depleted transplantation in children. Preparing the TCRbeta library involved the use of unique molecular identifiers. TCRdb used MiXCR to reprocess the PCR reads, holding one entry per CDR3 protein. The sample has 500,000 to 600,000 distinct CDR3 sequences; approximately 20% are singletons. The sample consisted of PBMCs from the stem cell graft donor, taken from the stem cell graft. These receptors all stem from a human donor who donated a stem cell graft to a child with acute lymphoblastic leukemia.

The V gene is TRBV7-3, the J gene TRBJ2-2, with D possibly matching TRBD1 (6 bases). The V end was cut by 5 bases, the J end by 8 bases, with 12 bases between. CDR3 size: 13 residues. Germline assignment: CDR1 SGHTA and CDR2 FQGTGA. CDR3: CASSHRVRGELFF. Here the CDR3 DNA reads TGTGCCAGCAGCCACAGGGTCCGGGGGGAGCTGTTTTTT.

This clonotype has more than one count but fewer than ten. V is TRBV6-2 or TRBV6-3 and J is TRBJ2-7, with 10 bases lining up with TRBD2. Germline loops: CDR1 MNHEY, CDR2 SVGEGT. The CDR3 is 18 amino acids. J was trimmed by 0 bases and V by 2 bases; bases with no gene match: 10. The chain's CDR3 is CASSYLAGDPLSSYEQYF. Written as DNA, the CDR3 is TGTGCCAGCAGTTACCTAGCGGGAGACCCCCTCAGCTCCTACGAGCAGTACTTC.

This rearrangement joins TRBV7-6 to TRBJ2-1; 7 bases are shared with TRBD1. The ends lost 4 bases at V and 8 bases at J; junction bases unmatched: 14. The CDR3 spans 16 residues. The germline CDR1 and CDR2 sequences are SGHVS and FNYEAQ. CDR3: CASSSTTGIRGDEQFF. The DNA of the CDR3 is TGTGCCAGCAGCTCCACGACAGGGATAAGGGGCGATGAGCAGTTCTTC.

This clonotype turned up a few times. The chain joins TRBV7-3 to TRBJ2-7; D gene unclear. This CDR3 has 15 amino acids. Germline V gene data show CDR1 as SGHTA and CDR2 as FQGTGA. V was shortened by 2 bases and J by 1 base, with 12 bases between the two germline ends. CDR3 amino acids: CASSLSPRNSYEQYF. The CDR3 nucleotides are TGTGCCAGCAGCTTATCCCCTAGGAATTCCTACGAGCAGTACTTC.

The CDR3: CASSSGGWRNIQYF. CDR3 bases: TGTGCCAGCAGTTCCGGGGGTTGGCGGAACATTCAGTACTTC. The rearrangement uses TRBV12-3 or TRBV12-4 and TRBJ2-4; TRBD2 is a possible D gene (6 bases). V gave up 4 bases and J gave up 7 bases, with 14 bases separating them. The CDR3 is made up of 14 amino acids.

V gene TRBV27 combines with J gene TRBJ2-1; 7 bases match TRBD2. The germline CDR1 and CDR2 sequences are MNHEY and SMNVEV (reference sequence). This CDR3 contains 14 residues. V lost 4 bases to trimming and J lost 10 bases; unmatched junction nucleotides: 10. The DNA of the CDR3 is TGTGCCAGCAGTTCCCCCAGGGAGGGCCTCGAGCAGTTCTTC. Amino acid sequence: CASSSPREGLEQFF.

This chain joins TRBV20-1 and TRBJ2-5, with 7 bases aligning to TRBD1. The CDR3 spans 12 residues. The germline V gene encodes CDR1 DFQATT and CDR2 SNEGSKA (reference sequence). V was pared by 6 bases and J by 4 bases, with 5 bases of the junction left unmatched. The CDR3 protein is CSARQGVETQYF. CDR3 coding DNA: TGCAGTGCAAGACAGGGTGTAGAGACCCAGTACTTC.

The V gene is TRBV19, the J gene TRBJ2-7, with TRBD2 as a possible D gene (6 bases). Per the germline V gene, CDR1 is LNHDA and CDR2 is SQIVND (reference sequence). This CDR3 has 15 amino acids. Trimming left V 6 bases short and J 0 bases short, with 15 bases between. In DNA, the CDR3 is TGTGCCAGTAGGGACCCCGGGACTCACTCCTACGAGCAGTACTTC. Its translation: CASRDPGTHSYEQYF.

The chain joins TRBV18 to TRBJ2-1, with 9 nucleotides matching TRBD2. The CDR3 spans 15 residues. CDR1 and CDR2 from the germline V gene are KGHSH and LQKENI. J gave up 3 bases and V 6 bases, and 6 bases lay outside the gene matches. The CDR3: CASSHGAGGYNEQFF. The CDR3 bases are TGTGCCAGCTCTCACGGAGCGGGAGGCTACAATGAGCAGTTCTTC.

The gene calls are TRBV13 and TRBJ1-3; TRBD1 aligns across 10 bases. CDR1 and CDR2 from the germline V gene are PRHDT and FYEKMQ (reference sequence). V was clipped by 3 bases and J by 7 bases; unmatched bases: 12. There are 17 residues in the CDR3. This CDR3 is CASSLLIESGQGNTIYF. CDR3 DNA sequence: TGTGCCAGCAGCTTGCTAATAGAATCGGGACAGGGGAACACCATATATTTT. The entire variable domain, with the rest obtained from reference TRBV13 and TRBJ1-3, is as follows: AAGVIQSPRHLIKEKRETATLKCYPIPRHDTVYWYQQGPGQDPQFLISFYEKMQSDKGSIPDRFSAQQFSDYHSELNMSSLELGDSALYFCASSLLIESGQGNTIYFGEGSWLTVV.

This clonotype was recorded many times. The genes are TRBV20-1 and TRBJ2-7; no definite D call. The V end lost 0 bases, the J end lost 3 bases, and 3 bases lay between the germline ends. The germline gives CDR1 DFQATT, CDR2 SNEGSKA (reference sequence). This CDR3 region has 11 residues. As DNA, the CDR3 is TGCAGTGCTAGAGAGGACTACGAGCAGTACTTC. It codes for CSAREDYEQYF.

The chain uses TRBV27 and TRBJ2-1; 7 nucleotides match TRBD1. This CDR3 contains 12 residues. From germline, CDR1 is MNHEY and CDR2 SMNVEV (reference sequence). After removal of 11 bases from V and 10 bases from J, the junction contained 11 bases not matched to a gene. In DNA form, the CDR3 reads TGTGCCCTATTGACAGGGCTCCCGGAGCAGTTCTTC. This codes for CALLTGLPEQFF.

CDR3 DNA sequence: TGTGCCAGCAGCCTGTGGGGGGGCTACACAGATACGCAGTATTTT. Amino acids: CASSLWGGYTDTQYF. The gene calls are TRBV27 and TRBJ2-3, with a tentative D call TRBD2 (7 bases). Trimming pared 6 bases from V and 2 bases from J, leaving 15 bases between. Looked up from germline, CDR1 is MNHEY and CDR2 is SMNVEV (reference sequence). The CDR3 runs to 15 residues.

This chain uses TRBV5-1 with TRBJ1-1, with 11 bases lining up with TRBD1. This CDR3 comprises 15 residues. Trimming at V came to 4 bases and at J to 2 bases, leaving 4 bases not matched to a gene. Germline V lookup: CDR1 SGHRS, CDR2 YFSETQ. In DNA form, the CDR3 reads TGCGCCAGCAGCACAAGGACAGGGGGCAACACTGAAGCTTTCTTT. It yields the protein CASSTRTGGNTEAFF.

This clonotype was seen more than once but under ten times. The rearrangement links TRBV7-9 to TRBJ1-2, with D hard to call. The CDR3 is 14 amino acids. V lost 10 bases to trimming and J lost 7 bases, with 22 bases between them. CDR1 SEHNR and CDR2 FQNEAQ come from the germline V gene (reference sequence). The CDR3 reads CATERNAVTGGYTF. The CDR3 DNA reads TGTGCCACCGAACGTAACGCGGTTACTGGTGGCTACACCTTC.

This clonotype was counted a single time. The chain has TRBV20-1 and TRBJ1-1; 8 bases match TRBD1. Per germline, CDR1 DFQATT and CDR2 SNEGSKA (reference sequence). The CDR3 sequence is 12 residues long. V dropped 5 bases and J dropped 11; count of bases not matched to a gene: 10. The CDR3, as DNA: TGCAGTGCTCGTTTCCAGGGGGCACGGGCTTTCTTT. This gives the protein CSARFQGARAFF.

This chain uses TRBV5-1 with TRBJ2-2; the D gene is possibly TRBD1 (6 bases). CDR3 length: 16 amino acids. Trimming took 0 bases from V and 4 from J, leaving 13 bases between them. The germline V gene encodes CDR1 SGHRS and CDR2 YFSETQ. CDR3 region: CASSLVSGVATGELFF. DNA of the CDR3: TGCGCCAGCAGCTTGGTTTCAGGGGTCGCCACCGGGGAGCTGTTTTTT. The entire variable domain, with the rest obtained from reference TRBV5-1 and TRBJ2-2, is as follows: KAGVTQTPRYLIKTRGQQVTLSCSPISGHRSVSWYQQTPGQGLQFLFEYFSETQRNKGNFPGRFSGRQFSNSRSEMNVSTLELGDSALYLCASSLVSGVATGELFFGEGSRLTVL.

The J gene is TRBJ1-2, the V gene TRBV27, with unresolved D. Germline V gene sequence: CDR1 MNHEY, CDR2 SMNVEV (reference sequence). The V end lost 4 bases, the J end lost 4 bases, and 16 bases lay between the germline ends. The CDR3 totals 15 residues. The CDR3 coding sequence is TGTGCCAGCAGTTCCCAACTGCAGCCACTCTATGGCTACACCTTC. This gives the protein CASSSQLQPLYGYTF.

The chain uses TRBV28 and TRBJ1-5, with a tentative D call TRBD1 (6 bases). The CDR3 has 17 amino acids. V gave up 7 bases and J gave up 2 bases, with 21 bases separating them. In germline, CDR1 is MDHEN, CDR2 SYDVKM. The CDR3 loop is CASKGGQLGPGNQPQHF. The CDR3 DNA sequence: TGTGCCAGCAAGGGGGGGCAGCTCGGGCCGGGCAATCAGCCCCAGCATTTT.

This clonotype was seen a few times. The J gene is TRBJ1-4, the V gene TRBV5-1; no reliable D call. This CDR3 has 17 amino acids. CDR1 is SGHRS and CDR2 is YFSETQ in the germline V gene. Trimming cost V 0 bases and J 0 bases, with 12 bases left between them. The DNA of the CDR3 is TGCGCCAGCAGCTTGGCCGGCAGGACTGCAACTAATGAAAAACTGTTTTTT. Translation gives CASSLAGRTATNEKLFF. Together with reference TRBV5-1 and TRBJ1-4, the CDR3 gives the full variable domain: KAGVTQTPRYLIKTRGQQVTLSCSPISGHRSVSWYQQTPGQGLQFLFEYFSETQRNKGNFPGRFSGRQFSNSRSEMNVSTLELGDSALYLCASSLAGRTATNEKLFFGSGTQLSVL.

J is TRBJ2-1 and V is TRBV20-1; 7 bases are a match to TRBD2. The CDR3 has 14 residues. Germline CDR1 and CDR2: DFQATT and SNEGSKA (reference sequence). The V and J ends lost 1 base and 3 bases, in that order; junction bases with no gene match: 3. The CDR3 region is CSARGIAGYNEQFF. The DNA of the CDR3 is TGCAGTGCTAGAGGGATAGCGGGCTACAATGAGCAGTTCTTC.